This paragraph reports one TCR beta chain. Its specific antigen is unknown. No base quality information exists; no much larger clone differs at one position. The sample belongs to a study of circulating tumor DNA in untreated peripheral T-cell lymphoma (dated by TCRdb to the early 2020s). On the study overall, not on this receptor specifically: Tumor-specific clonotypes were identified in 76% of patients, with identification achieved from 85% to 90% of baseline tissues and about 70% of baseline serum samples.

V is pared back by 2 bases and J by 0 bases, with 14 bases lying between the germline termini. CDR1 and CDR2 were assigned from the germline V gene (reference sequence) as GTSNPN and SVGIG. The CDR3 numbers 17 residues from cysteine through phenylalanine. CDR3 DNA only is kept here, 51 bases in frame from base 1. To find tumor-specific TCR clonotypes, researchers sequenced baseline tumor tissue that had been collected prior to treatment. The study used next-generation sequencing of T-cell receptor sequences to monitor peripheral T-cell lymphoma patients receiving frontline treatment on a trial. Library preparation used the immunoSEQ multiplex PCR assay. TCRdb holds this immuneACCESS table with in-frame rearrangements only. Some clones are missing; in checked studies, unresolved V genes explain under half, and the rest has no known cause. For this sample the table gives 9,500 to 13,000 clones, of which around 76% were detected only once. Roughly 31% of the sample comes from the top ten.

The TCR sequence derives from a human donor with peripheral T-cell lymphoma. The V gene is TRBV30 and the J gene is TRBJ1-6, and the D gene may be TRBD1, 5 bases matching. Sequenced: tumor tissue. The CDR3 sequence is CAWSPRGTSSYNSPLHF. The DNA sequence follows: TGTGCCTGGAGTCCCCGAGGGACGAGCTCCTATAATTCACCCCTCCACTTT. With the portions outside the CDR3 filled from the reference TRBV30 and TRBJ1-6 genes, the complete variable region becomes SQTIHQWPATLVQPVGSPLSLECTVEGTSNPNLYWYRQAAGRGLQLLFYSVGIGQISSEVPQNLSASRPQDRQFILSSKKLLLSDSGFYLCAWSPRGTSSYNSPLHFGNGTRLTVT.